One and the same sample provided the 19 T cell receptor beta chains below, sequenced in a study of cytomegalovirus exposure and HLA in healthy donors. Primers for the PCR totalled 60 Vbeta and 13 Jbeta. Only in-frame clones appear in the TCRdb table, and some are missing; sequencing was by immunoSEQ multiplex PCR. The top ten hold about 1.9% of the sample, which has 200,000 to 250,000 clones, about 74% seen once. The sequenced sample was PBMCs. Receptors were obtained from a woman aged 25 to 39 in good health and CMV-seronegative.

CDR3 protein: CASSGSGNTEAFF. The CDR3 nucleotides read TGTGCCAGCTCAGGGTCCGGGAACACTGAAGCTTTCTTT. The chain uses TRBV19 and TRBJ1-1, with D maybe TRBD1 (5 bases). V dropped 9 bases and J dropped 1 base, with 12 bases sitting between them. The germline gives CDR1 LNHDA, CDR2 SQIVND (reference sequence). CDR3 length equals 13 residues.

This clone was detected a few times. The CDR3 bases are TGTGCCAGCAGCGTAGGGGGGACAGCCCTTGGCTACACCTTC. Amino acids: CASSVGGTALGYTF. This sequence joins TRBV9 and TRBJ1-2, with 7 bases that match TRBD1. Germline CDR1 is SGDLS and CDR2 is YYNGEE. This CDR3 region has 14 residues. The trim removed 0 bases at V and 7 bases at J, leaving 6 bases unmatched. Drawing the rest from reference TRBV9 and TRBJ1-2, the complete variable domain is DSGVTQTPKHLITATGQRVTLRCSPRSGDLSVYWYQQSLDQGLQFLIQYYNGEERAKGNILERFSAQQFPDLHSELNLSSLELGDSALYFCASSVGGTALGYTFGSGTRLTVV.

This clone showed up just a few times. The chain links TRBV19 to TRBJ1-6, with TRBD1 as a possible D gene (5 bases). The CDR3 is 14 amino acids. The V and J ends lost 6 bases and 9 bases respectively, with 15 bases between them. CDR1 is LNHDA, CDR2 SQIVND, per germline (reference sequence). CDR3 nucleotide sequence: TGTGCCAGTAGAGCGGGGGACCAGGGTTCACCCCTCCACTTT. Protein product: CASRAGDQGSPLHF.

Regarding this clone: The sample contains more than one DNA sequence encoding this CDR3. The chain carries TRBV9 and TRBJ1-1, with D possibly matching TRBD1 (6 bases). CDR1 SGDLS and CDR2 YYNGEE come from the germline V gene. The length of the CDR3 is 15 residues. Trimming took off 0 bases at V and 1 base at J, with 10 bases between the two ends. The CDR3, as DNA: TGTGCCAGCAGCGTAGGGGGGGGCGGGAACACTGAAGCTTTCTTT. Its translation: CASSVGGGGNTEAFF.

The rearrangement uses TRBV14 and TRBJ1-2; 11 bases line up with TRBD1. The V segment lost 2 bases and the J segment 8 bases; nucleotides outside the gene matches: 7. Germline CDR1 reads SGHDN; CDR2 reads FVKESK. CDR3 length: 15 residues. CDR3 in DNA: TGTGCCAGCAGCCAATTGTGGACAGGGGGCGAGGGCTACACCTTC. This codes for CASSQLWTGGEGYTF.

This chain connects TRBV5-1 to TRBJ1-2; 8 bases agree with TRBD1. Germline trimming cut 2 bases from V and 6 bases from J; bases unmatched to any gene: 3. The germline gives CDR1 SGHRS, CDR2 YFSETQ. The CDR3 is made up of 13 amino acids. The CDR3 DNA reads TGCGCCAGCAGCTTAACAGGGGGTGATGGCTACACCTTC. Translation gives CASSLTGGDGYTF. The complete variable domain, with remaining parts taken from reference TRBV5-1 and TRBJ1-2, reads KAGVTQTPRYLIKTRGQQVTLSCSPISGHRSVSWYQQTPGQGLQFLFEYFSETQRNKGNFPGRFSGRQFSNSRSEMNVSTLELGDSALYLCASSLTGGDGYTFGSGTRLTVV.

The V gene is TRBV19, the J gene TRBJ1-2, with 10 nucleotides matching TRBD1. Trimming took 7 bases from V and 8 from J; bases not matched to a gene: 16. The CDR3 totals 16 residues. Germline CDR1 LNHDA, CDR2 SQIVND (reference sequence). This CDR3 is CASTTGTGVNMGGYTF. CDR3 DNA sequence: TGTGCCAGTACCACCGGGACAGGGGTAAACATGGGGGGCTACACCTTC.

This clone was observed once. The rearrangement uses TRBV6-5 and TRBJ2-1; TRBD2 agrees at 11 bases. Germline CDR1 is MNHEY and CDR2 is SVGAGI. This CDR3 is 14 amino acids long. V lost 5 bases and J lost 9; bases outside the gene matches: 6. This chain's CDR3 is CASSQGLAAVEQFF. For the CDR3, the DNA is TGTGCCAGCAGTCAGGGACTAGCGGCGGTTGAGCAGTTCTTC.

The chain recombines TRBV6-6 with TRBJ1-2; 8 positions agree with TRBD1. The CDR3 runs 14 residues. In germline, CDR1 is MNHNY, CDR2 SVGAGI (reference sequence). The junction had 5 bases not matched to a gene; V was cut back by 6 bases and J by 2 bases. In nucleotides, the CDR3 is TGTGCCAGCAGAATCAGGGGGCAGAACTATGGCTACACCTTC. It encodes CASRIRGQNYGYTF.

This clone has a handful of counts. The chain carries TRBV5-1 and TRBJ2-3; maybe TRBD1 (6 bases). CDR3 size: 18 residues. CDR1 and CDR2 from the germline V gene are SGHRS and YFSETQ. V shed 0 bases and J shed 0 bases, with 17 bases lying between them. CDR3 in amino acids: CASSLGVGGLTSTDTQYF. For the CDR3, the DNA is TGCGCCAGCAGCTTGGGTGTTGGGGGCCTTACTAGCACAGATACGCAGTATTTT. Variable domain in full (rest from reference TRBV5-1 and TRBJ2-3): KAGVTQTPRYLIKTRGQQVTLSCSPISGHRSVSWYQQTPGQGLQFLFEYFSETQRNKGNFPGRFSGRQFSNSRSEMNVSTLELGDSALYLCASSLGVGGLTSTDTQYFGPGTRLTVL.

The CDR3 nucleotides are TGCGCCAGCAGCCAGGGACAGGGCCCGGCTAATGAAAAACTGTTTTTT. It yields the protein CASSQGQGPANEKLFF. The J gene is TRBJ1-4, the V gene TRBV4-1, with TRBD1 matching 9 bases. The V gene's germline CDR1 is MGHRA and CDR2 YSYEKL. There are 16 residues in the CDR3. The V segment lost 3 bases and the J segment 3 bases; nucleotides outside the gene matches: 5.

The CDR3 region is CSVTGLAGISYNEQFF. The CDR3 DNA sequence: TGCAGCGTCACCGGACTAGCGGGAATCTCCTACAATGAGCAGTTCTTC. The chain carries TRBV29-1 and TRBJ2-1, with 12 bases fitting TRBD2. CDR1 is SQVTM, CDR2 ANQGSEA, per germline. There are 16 residues in the CDR3. V lost 6 bases, J lost 0 bases, and 6 bases stayed unmatched.

V and J are TRBV2 and TRBJ2-1, with D maybe TRBD2 (5 bases). V was cut by 3 bases and J by 11 bases, with 11 bases left in between. Germline V CDR1 and CDR2: SNHLY, FYNNEI. The length of the CDR3 is 12 residues. As DNA, the CDR3 is TGTGCCAGCAGTGAGACTATGTCGAAGCAGTTCTTC. Protein product: CASSETMSKQFF.

The sample holds a few counts of this clone. V usage is TRBV10-3 and J usage is TRBJ1-4, with no clear D. Germline V CDR1 and CDR2: ENHRY, SYGVKD. Trimming pared 0 bases from V and 0 bases from J, leaving 5 bases between. The CDR3 runs to 15 residues. The CDR3 sequence is CAISESFATNEKLFF. CDR3 nucleotide sequence: TGTGCCATCAGTGAGTCCTTTGCAACTAATGAAAAACTGTTTTTT.

The chain combines TRBV11-2 with TRBJ1-5; D might be TRBD1 (5 bases). This CDR3 comprises 15 residues. Trimming left V 0 bases short and J 5 bases short, with 11 bases between. Germline lookup yields CDR1 SGHAT and CDR2 FQNNGV. The CDR3 nucleotides read TGTGCCAGCAGCTTAGAGGGGCGGAATTATCAGCCCCAGCATTTT. Residues: CASSLEGRNYQPQHF.

CDR3: CASSWAPGQESNEQYF. CDR3 sequence (DNA): TGCGCCAGCAGCTGGGCCCCGGGACAGGAGAGCAACGAGCAGTACTTC. The gene calls are TRBV5-1 and TRBJ2-7; 8 bases fit TRBD1. Germline V gene data show CDR1 as SGHRS and CDR2 as YFSETQ. With V trimmed by 3 bases and J by 5 bases, 13 bases remained unmatched. This CDR3 is built from 16 residues.

Turning to this clone: This same CDR3 is encoded by further DNA sequences in the sample. The chain combines TRBV6-5 with TRBJ2-7; 8 nucleotides align to TRBD1. The CDR3 length is 14 residues. The germline CDR1 and CDR2 sequences are MNHEY and SVGAGI. J gave up 1 base and V 4 bases, and 3 bases lay outside the gene matches. The CDR3 sequence: CASSWDRSSYEQYF. The CDR3 DNA sequence: TGTGCCAGCAGTTGGGACAGGAGTTCCTACGAGCAGTACTTC.

This clone occurred a few times. This chain connects TRBV5-4 to TRBJ2-7; 7 bases align to TRBD2. With 4 bases clipped from V and 3 bases from J, the junction kept 10 bases outside the gene matches. The CDR3 has 15 amino acids. From germline, CDR1 is SGHNT and CDR2 YYREEE (reference sequence). CDR3 sequence (DNA): TGTGCCAGCAGCCCGGTGCGGACTAGGGGCTACGAGCAGTACTTC. Its protein is CASSPVRTRGYEQYF. The full variable domain, its missing parts supplied by reference TRBV5-4 and TRBJ2-7, is ETGVTQSPTHLIKTRGQQVTLRCSSQSGHNTVSWYQQALGQGPQFIFQYYREEENGRGNFPPRFSGLQFPNYSSELNVNALELDDSALYLCASSPVRTRGYEQYFGPGTRLTVT.

The chain links TRBV4-1 to TRBJ1-2; D is unclear. The CDR3 is 13 residues long. V was trimmed by 3 bases and J by 4 bases, leaving 9 bases between them. From germline, CDR1 is MGHRA and CDR2 YSYEKL. CDR3 amino acids: CASSQWGGYGYTF. In DNA form, the CDR3 reads TGCGCCAGCAGCCAGTGGGGAGGCTATGGCTACACCTTC.